This T cell receptor beta chain was recovered during a study of identical twins listed by TCRdb under 2016. With respect to the entire study: The study deep-sequenced TCR alpha and beta repertoires from monozygotic twins, unrelated adults of various ages and cord blood to test whether fetal clonotypes persist. To rule out contamination, replicate twin experiments were performed at different times with different library preparation protocols.

Its CDR3 holds 12 amino acids, cysteine through phenylalanine. The retained sequence is limited to the CDR3, 36 bases, with the frame set at the first base. From a lookup of the germline V gene, CDR1 and CDR2 are MNHNS and SASEGT. The germline ends are 7 bases apart after V is trimmed by 4 bases and J by 6 bases. All donors were healthy Caucasians. The researchers also sequenced three unrelated adults who were not twins: a male aged 18 to 30, a male aged 50 to 59, and a female aged 50 to 59. Using Miltenyi CD45RO+ enrichment and human naive T-cell isolation kits, memory (CD45RO+) and naive T cells were isolated from PBMC. Study-wide findings and limitations: Because the same donors could not be followed over many years, the conclusions relied on cross-sectional statistical analysis. Compared with coincidental sharing between unrelated individuals, out-of-frame TCR alpha sequences shared between twins had an excess of sequences with low generation probability. Abundant cord blood beta clonotypes had fewer insertions, young adult naive repertoires showed a similar but weaker trend, and memory repertoires showed no such trend. Invariant T cells such as MAIT and iNKT could partly confound zero-insertion analyses, though diverse VJ usage argued against this for most clonotypes. A weaker excess of twin sharing was found in beta out-of-frame sequences because the signal-to-noise ratio was lowered by fewer shared sequences. In monozygotic twins, out-of-frame TCR alpha sharing was systematically underestimated by recombination models, although the models agreed with sharing between unrelated individuals.

The library was built by means of 5' RACE. Data came from an Illumina HiSeq 2000. Template switching added a universal primer binding site, and the final cDNA carried a unique molecular identifier that allowed TCR cDNA molecules to be counted accurately. Specific primers in the conserved constant-segment region were used to synthesize first-strand cDNA for TCR alpha and beta chains. Each cDNA library was double barcoded, with a SMART-Mk sample barcode plus Illumina barcodes, to control for contamination. TruSeq adapter sequences, together with Illumina sample barcodes, were added in two successive PCR steps. TCR alpha and beta cDNA libraries were sequenced on the Illumina HiSeq platform with custom primers. The source study handled its data this way. Unique molecular identifiers were extracted from raw reads with MiGEC, and CDR3 positions were determined with MiXCR. For each individual, recombination models were inferred using an EM algorithm with the repgenHMM and IGoR tools. Shared clonotype analysis was performed with the tcR package in R, normalizing sharing by the product of cloneset sizes. Out-of-frame nonproductive sequences were analyzed to study raw recombination free of thymic and clonal selection effects. TCRdb's own reprocessing of the public reads used fastp at Q25 and MiXCR and kept productive beta chains. All rows with the same CDR3 protein become a single entry with the most common DNA and genes. It is TCRdb's table, rather than the study itself, that gives the V and J calls and clone size. Recorded for this sample are hundreds of thousands of distinct CDR3 sequences; less than 7% of them occurred a single time. Roughly 1.6% of the sample belongs to the ten largest clones.

This clonotype was detected only a few times. This receptor's antigen is unknown. No qualities accompany the bases; no much larger clone lies one base away. The rearrangement combines TRBV6-1 with TRBJ2-1, with the D segment identity uncertain. Material: naive T cells sorted from blood. Explained via the paper, the cell subset or site label denotes: cells isolated with a human naive T-cell isolation kit. The receptor comes from a man aged 18 to 35 in good health. The DNA reads as follows: TGTGCCAGCAGTGTACCCCGCAATGAGCAGTTCTTC. This sequence encodes CASSVPRNEQFF.